These T cell receptor beta chains were read from a single sample in a study of blood T cell repertoires in COVID-19. The data were produced by immunoSEQ multiplex PCR, yet TCRdb's version contains in-frame clones alone and is incomplete. The profile covers about half a million clones, with approximately 91% appearing a single time and around 7.9% taken by the ten largest. Sequencing input: PBMCs or T cells enriched from blood (not recorded which). Receptors originate from a woman aged 55-75 years who had recovered from COVID-19. CDR3s leave out the opening cysteine and the closing phenylalanine or tryptophan. The order of the fields is V gene, J gene, CDR3 protein.

TRBV19	TRBJ1-5	ASTDRGANQPQH
TRBV11-3	TRBJ1-3	ASSLNGDRDTIY
TRBV19	TRBJ2-1	ASHRGTGGPNEQF
TRBV2	TRBJ1-3	ASRAGGAGNTIY
TRBV5-6	TRBJ2-7	ASSFGQGGGEQY
TRBV4-1	TRBJ2-7	ASSQGSWDEQY
TRBV2	TRBJ2-7	ASRSRPGLGHYEQY
TRBV28	TRBJ1-2	ASSPEVYGYT
TRBV7-9	TRBJ2-7	ASVLIREGSEQY
TRBV5-4	TRBJ2-7	ASSDEKREGLEEQY
TRBV3-1/TRBV3-2	TRBJ1-1	ASSQGQDEAF
TRBV19	TRBJ2-5	ASSIGLAWETQY
TRBV3-1/TRBV3-2	TRBJ1-2	ASSQDLQGANYGYT
TRBV24-1	TRBJ2-3	ATSEGDSRSTDTQY
TRBV2	TRBJ1-6	ASSPTGNYNSPLH
TRBV7-2	TRBJ2-2	ASSTRQIGELF
TRBV5-6	TRBJ2-5	ASSHRDREKETQY
TRBV2	TRBJ1-5	ASSGTDPQPQH
TRBV4-1	TRBJ1-5	ASSHEQGASNQPQH
TRBV12-3/TRBV12-4	TRBJ1-4	ASSFLEKLF
TRBV30	TRBJ2-1	AWSVQGAPGQF
TRBV4-1	TRBJ2-5	ASSQVQEREQETQY
TRBV4-1	TRBJ1-3	ASSQGDRILSGNTIY
TRBV12-5	TRBJ2-5	ASGLTPGTPKETQY
TRBV18	TRBJ1-1	ASSSTEANTEAF
TRBV28	TRBJ1-4	ASSFTGATNEKLF
TRBV19	TRBJ1-2	ASSTRYGYT
TRBV2	TRBJ1-1	ASRGANTEAF